This TCR beta chain was captured by sequencing in a study of control samples from healthy donors and cancer patients. CDR1 and CDR2 from the germline V gene are MGHRA and YSYEKL. V lost 1 base and J lost 6, with 6 bases in between. The CDR3 has 13 residues. Assay used: immunoSEQ multiplex PCR; TCRdb lists only in-frame clones, some missing. The table has roughly 120,000 clones, approximately 94% seen once. This chain connects TRBV4-1 to TRBJ2-2; no definite D call. The sequence derives from a man aged 45 to 65 with head and neck cancer. Sequences were obtained from PBMCs. The CDR3 coding sequence is TGCGCCAGCAGCCAAGTGGCGGCCGGGGAGCTGTTTTTT. Translation: CASSQVAAGELFF.